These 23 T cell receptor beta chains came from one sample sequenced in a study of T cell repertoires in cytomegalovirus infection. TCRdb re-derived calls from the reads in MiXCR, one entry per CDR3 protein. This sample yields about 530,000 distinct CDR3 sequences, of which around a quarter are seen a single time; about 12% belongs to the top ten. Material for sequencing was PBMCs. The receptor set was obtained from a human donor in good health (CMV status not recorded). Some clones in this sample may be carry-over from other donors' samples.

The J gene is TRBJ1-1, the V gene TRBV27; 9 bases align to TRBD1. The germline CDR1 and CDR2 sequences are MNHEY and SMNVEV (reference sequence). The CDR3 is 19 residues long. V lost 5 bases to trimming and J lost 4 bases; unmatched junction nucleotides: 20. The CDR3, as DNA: TGTGCCAGCAGTGTACAACCACCGGGACAGGGACCTCTAGGCACTGAAGCTTTCTTT. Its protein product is CASSVQPPGQGPLGTEAFF.

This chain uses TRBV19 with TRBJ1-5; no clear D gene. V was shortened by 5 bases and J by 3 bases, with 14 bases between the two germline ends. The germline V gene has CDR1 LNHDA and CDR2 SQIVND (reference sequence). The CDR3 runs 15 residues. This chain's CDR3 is CASSVSSTINQPQHF. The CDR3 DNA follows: TGTGCCAGTAGTGTGTCGAGTACGATCAATCAGCCCCAGCATTTT.

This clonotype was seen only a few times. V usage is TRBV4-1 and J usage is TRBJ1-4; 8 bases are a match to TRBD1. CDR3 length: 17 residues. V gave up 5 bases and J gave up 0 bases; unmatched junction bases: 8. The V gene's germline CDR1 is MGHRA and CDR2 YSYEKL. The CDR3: CASSATGQGATNEKLFF. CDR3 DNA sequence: TGCGCCAGCAGCGCAACTGGACAGGGCGCAACTAATGAAAAACTGTTTTTT.

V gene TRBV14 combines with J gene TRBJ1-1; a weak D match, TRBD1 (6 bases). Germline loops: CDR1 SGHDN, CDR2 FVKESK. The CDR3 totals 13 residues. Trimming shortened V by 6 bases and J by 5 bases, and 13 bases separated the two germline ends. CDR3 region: CASRPQGWTEAFF. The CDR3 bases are TGTGCCAGCAGGCCACAGGGTTGGACTGAAGCTTTCTTT.

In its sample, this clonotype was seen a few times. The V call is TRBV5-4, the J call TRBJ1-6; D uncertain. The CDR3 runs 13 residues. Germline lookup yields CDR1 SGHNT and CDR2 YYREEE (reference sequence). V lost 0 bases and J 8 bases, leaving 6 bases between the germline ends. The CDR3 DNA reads TGTGCCAGCAGCTTGGTATCGGATTCACCCCTCCACTTT. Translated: CASSLVSDSPLHF.

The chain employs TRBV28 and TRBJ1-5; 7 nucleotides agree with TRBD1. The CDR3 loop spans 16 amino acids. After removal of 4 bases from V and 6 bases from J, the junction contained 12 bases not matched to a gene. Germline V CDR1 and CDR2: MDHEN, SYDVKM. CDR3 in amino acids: CASSSPPGGAGQPQHF. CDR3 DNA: TGTGCCAGCAGTTCCCCTCCAGGGGGGGCAGGTCAGCCCCAGCATTTT.

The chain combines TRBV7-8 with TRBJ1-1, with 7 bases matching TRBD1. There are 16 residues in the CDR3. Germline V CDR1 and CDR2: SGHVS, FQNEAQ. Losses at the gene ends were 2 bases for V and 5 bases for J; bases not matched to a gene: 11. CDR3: CASSLSVQGPRTEAFF. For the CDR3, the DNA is TGTGCCAGCAGCTTATCCGTACAGGGGCCCCGGACTGAAGCTTTCTTT.

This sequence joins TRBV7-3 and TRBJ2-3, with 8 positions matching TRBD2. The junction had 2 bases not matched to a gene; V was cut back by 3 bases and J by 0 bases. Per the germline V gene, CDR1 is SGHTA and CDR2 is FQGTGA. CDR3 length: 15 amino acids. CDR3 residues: CASSFSGKSTDTQYF. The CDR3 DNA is TGTGCCAGCAGCTTTAGCGGGAAAAGCACAGATACGCAGTATTTT.

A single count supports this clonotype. DNA for the CDR3: TGTGCCATCCTCAGAACAGGGGGACTAAGCACAGATACGCAGTATTTT. This gives the protein CAILRTGGLSTDTQYF. This chain connects TRBV10-3 to TRBJ2-3, with D tentatively TRBD1 (8 bases). Germline V gene lookup returns CDR1 ENHRY and CDR2 SYGVKD. V shed 8 bases and J shed 0 bases, with 18 bases lying between them. The CDR3 runs to 16 residues.

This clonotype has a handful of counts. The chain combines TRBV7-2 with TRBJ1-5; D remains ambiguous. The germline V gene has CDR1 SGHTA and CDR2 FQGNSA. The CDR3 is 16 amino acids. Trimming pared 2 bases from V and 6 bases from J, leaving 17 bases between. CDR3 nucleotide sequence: TGTGCCAGCAGCTTAACGTGGACGGAGCGGGGTCAGCCCCAGCATTTT. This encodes CASSLTWTERGQPQHF.

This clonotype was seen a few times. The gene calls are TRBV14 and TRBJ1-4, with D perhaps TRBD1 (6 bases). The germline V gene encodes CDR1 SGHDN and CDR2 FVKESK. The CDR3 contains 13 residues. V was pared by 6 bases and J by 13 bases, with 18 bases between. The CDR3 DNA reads TGTGCCAGCAGAGGGTCGGTCATAGGGGGACTGTTTTTT. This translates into CASRGSVIGGLFF.

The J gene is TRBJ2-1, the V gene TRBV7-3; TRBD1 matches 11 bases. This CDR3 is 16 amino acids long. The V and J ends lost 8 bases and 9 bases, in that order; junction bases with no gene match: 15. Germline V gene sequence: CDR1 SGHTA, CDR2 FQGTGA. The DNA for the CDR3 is TGTGCCAGCTCTTTCGGCCGGGGACAGGGGGGGCGTGAGCAGTTCTTC. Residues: CASSFGRGQGGREQFF.

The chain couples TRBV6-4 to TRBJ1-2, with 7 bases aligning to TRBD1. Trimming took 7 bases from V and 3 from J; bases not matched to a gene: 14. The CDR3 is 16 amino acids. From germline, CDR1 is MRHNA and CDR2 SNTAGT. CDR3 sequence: CASTRQGGLQDYGYTF. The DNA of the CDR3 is TGTGCCAGCACTCGACAGGGAGGCCTACAGGACTATGGCTACACCTTC.

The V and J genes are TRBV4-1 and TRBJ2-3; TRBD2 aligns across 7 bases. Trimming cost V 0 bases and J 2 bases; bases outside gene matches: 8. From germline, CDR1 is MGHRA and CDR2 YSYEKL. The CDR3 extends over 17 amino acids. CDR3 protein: CASSQDQREAHTDTQYF. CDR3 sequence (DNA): TGCGCCAGCAGCCAAGATCAACGGGAGGCCCACACAGATACGCAGTATTTT.

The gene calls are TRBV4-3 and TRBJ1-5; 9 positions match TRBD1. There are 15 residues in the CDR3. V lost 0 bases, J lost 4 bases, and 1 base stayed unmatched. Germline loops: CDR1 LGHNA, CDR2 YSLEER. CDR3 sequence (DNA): TGCGCCAGCAGCCAAGATGGGACAGGGAATCAGCCCCAGCATTTT. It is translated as CASSQDGTGNQPQHF.

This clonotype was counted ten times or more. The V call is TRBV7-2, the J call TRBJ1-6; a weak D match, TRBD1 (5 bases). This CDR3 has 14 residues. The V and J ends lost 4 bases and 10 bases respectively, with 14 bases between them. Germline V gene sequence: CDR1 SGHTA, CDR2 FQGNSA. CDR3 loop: CASSSGQPPSPLHF. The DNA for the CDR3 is TGTGCCAGCAGCTCCGGACAACCCCCCTCACCCCTCCACTTT.

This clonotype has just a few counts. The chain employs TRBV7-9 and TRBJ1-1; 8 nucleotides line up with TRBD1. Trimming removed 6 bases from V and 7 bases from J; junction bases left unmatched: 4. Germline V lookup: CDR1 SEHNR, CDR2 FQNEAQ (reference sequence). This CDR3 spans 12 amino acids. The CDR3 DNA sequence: TGTGCCAGCAGTCGGACAGGGAGTGAAGCTTTCTTT. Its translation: CASSRTGSEAFF.

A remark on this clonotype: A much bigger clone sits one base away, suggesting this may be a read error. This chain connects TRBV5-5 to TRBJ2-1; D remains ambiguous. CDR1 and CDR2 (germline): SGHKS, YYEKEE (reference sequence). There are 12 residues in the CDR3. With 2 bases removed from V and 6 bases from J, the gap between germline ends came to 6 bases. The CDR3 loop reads CASSFYSNEQFF. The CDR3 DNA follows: TGTGCCAGCAGCTTTTACAGCAATGAGCAGTTCTTC.

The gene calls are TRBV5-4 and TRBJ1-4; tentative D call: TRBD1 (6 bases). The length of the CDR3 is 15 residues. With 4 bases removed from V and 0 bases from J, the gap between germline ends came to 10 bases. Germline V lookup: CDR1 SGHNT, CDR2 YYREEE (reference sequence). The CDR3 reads CASSRAGATNEKLFF. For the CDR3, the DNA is TGTGCCAGCAGCAGGGCAGGGGCAACTAATGAAAAACTGTTTTTT.

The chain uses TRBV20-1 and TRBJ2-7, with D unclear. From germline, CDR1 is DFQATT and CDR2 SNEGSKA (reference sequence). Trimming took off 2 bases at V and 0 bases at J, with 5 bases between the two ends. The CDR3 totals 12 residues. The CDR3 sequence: CSARYSSYEQYF. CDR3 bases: TGCAGTGCTAGATACAGCTCCTACGAGCAGTACTTC.

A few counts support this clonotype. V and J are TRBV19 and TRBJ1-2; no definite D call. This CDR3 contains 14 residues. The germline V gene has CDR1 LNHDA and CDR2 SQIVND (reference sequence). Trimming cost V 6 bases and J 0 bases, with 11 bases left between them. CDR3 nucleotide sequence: TGTGCCAGTAGAAAACAACCGTCTAACTATGGCTACACCTTC. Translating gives CASRKQPSNYGYTF.

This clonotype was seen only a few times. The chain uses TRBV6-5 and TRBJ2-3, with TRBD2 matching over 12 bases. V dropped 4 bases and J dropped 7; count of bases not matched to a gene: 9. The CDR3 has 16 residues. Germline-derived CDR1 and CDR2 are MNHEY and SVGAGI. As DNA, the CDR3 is TGTGCCAGCAGTTTACTAGCGGGAGGTTTACTAAATACGCAGTATTTT. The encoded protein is CASSLLAGGLLNTQYF.

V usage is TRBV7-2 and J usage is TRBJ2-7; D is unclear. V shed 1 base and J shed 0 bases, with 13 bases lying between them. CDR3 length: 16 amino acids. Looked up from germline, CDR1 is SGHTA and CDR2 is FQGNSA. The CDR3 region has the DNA TGTGCCAGCAGCTTAGACGGTGCGGATACCTCCTACGAGCAGTACTTC. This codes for CASSLDGADTSYEQYF.